The next 2 T cell receptor beta chains were all read from a single sample in a study of T-cell reconstitution after alpha-beta-depleted transplantation in children. This sample's TCRbeta library carried unique molecular identifier barcodes. TCRdb re-analysed the PCR reads in MiXCR, keeping a single row per CDR3 protein. Of fewer than 700,000 distinct CDR3 sequences in the sample, over 10% were seen once. The source material was PBMCs, mostly from graft donor cells, sampled 360 days after TCRalphabeta/CD19-depleted stem cell transplant. The origin of the receptors is a male patient younger than 18 who had a stem cell transplant for acute myeloid leukemia, so the T cells may come from the graft donor.

The genes are TRBV20-1 and TRBJ2-7; 12 bases are shared with TRBD2. In germline, CDR1 is DFQATT, CDR2 SNEGSKA (reference sequence). The CDR3 runs to 16 residues. Trimming at V came to 2 bases and at J to 5 bases, leaving 10 bases not matched to a gene. Here the CDR3 reads CSARRLAGGIINEQYF. CDR3 bases: TGCAGTGCTAGAAGGCTAGCGGGAGGGATTATCAACGAGCAGTACTTC.

V usage is TRBV7-9 and J usage is TRBJ2-1; 13 bases line up with TRBD2. The CDR3 consists of 14 residues. The germline gives CDR1 SEHNR, CDR2 FQNEAQ (reference sequence). The J segment lost 6 bases and the V segment lost 7 bases, leaving 3 bases of the junction unmatched. The CDR3 region is CASILAGGPNEQFF. DNA for the CDR3: TGTGCCAGCATACTAGCGGGAGGGCCCAATGAGCAGTTCTTC.